This T cell receptor (beta chain) originates from a study of blood T cell repertoires in COVID-19. The overall study: Researchers got acute and convalescent COVID-19 samples from the United States, Italy and Spain. PBMCs, B-cell-depleted T cells, or T cells provided the cDNA or gDNA that made up the material.

Only in-frame clones appear in the TCRdb table, and some are missing; sequencing was by immunoSEQ multiplex PCR. The data show some 110,000 clones, roughly 89% seen once. The CDR3 is made up of 12 amino acids. Germline V CDR1 and CDR2: MNHEY, SVGAGI. V gave up 10 bases and J gave up 9 bases; unmatched junction bases: 9. The clonotype originates from a man aged 35-49 years with acute or convalescent COVID-19. The sequenced sample consisted of peripheral blood. The J gene is TRBJ2-1, the V gene TRBV6-5, with TRBD1 matching over 7 bases. The CDR3 loop is CATRHDRAEQFF. The CDR3, as DNA: TGTGCCACACGCCATGACAGGGCTGAGCAGTTCTTC.